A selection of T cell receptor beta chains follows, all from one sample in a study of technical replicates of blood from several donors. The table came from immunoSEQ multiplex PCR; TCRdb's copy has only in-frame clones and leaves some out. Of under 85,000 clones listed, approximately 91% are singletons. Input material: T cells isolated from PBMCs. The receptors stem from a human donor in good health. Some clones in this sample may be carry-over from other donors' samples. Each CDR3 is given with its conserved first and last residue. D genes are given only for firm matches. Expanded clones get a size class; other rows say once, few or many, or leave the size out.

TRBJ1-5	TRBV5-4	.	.	TGTGCCAGCAGCTTGGGGGGCCGGGGGACTCAGCCCCAGCATTTT	CASSLGGRGTQPQHF
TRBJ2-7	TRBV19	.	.	TGTGCCAGTAGTATAACTGTATCCGACTACGAGCAGTACTTC	CASSITVSDYEQYF
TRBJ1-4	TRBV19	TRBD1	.	TGTGCCAGTTGTTATGGTGATTCAGGGGGGTATAATGAAAAACTGTTTTTT	CASCYGDSGGYNEKLFF
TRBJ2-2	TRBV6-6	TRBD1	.	TGTGCCAGCAGGAACAGGGGGAACACCGGGGAGCTGTTTTTT	CASRNRGNTGELFF
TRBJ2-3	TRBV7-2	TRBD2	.	TGTGCCAGCAGCTCCATTAGCGGGAGTAGGACAGATACGCAGTATTTT	CASSSISGSRTDTQYF
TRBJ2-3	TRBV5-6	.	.	TGTGCCAGCAGCTTTCTAGCGACTAGCACAGATACGCAGTATTTT	CASSFLATSTDTQYF
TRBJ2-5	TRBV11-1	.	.	TGTGCCAGCGGGGACTTCCAAGAGACCCAGTACTTC	CASGDFQETQYF
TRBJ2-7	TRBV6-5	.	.	TGTGCCAGCAGTTACTCTGTAGGGACAAGGCCCTACGAGCAGTACTTC	CASSYSVGTRPYEQYF
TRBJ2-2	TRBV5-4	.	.	TGTGCCTCCCGAGGGAACACCGGGGAGCTGTTTTTT	CASRGNTGELFF
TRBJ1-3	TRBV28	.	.	TGTGCCAGCAGTTTGAGGGCTCACTCTGGAAACACCATATATTTT	CASSLRAHSGNTIYF
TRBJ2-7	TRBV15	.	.	TGTGCCACCAGCAGAGATAGAGGGACCTACGAGCAGTACTTC	CATSRDRGTYEQYF
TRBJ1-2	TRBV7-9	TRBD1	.	TGTGCCAGCAGGAAAGAGGGACAGGGCGGCTACACCTTC	CASRKEGQGGYTF
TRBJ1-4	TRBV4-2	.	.	TGTGCCAGCAGCCAAGATTCCAGGCCTGCAACTAATGAAAAACTGTTTTTT	CASSQDSRPATNEKLFF
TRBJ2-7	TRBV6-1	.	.	TGTGCCAGCAGTGAAGCGACCCAGGGCTACGAGCAGTACTTC	CASSEATQGYEQYF
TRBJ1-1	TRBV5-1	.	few	TGCGCCAGCAGCGGCGGGGATGCGGACACTGAAGCTTTCTTT	CASSGGDADTEAFF
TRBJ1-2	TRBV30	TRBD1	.	TGTGCCTGGGACGAAGGGACAGTGTTAAAATATGGCTACACCTTC	CAWDEGTVLKYGYTF
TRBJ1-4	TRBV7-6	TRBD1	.	TGTGCCAGCAGCAAGGGGGCGGGTAATGAAAAACTGTTTTTT	CASSKGAGNEKLFF
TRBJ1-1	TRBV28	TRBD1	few	TGTGCCAGCAGTCGGGACAGGGGGGTCACTGAAGCTTTCTTT	CASSRDRGVTEAFF
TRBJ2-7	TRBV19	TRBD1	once	TGTGCCAGTAGTAAAGACAGGGTAACTCGCGAGCAGTACTTC	CASSKDRVTREQYF
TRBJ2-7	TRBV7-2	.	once	TGTGCCAGCAGCTTAACCAGGGTCTACGAGCAGTACTTC	CASSLTRVYEQYF
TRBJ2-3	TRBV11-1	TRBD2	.	TGTGCCAGCCGACGAGCGGGAGACGGGACAGATACGCAGTATTTT	CASRRAGDGTDTQYF
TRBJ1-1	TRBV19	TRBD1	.	TGTGCCAGTAGTATAGATCGACTTCCCCGACAGGGTGAAGCTTTCTTT	CASSIDRLPRQGEAFF
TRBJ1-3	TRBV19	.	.	TGTGCCAGTAGTCCGGGGTTTTCTGGAAACACCATATATTTT	CASSPGFSGNTIYF
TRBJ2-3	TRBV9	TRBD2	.	TGTGCCAGCAGTATTTTTAGCGGGAACACAGATACGCAGTATTTT	CASSIFSGNTDTQYF
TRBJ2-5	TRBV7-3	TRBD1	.	TGTGCCAGCAGCGGTACAGGGGCCGAGACCCAGTACTTC	CASSGTGAETQYF
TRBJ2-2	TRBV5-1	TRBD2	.	TGCGCCAGCAGCCCTAGCGGAAGGTCGAGGGACACCGGGGAGCTGTTTTTT	CASSPSGRSRDTGELFF
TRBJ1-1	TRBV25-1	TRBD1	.	TGTGCCAGCAGGAGCAGGGGGCGAAGGACTGAAGCTTTCTTT	CASRSRGRRTEAFF
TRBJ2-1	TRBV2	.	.	TGTGCCAGCAGTGGTGAGTTTGAGCAGTTCTTC	CASSGEFEQFF
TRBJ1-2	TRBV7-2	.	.	TGTGCCAGCAGCTTCCGGGATCCTTTCTATGGCTACACCTTC	CASSFRDPFYGYTF
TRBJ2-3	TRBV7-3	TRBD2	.	TGTGCCAGCAGCCCCCGGACTAGCGGGAGCACAGATACGCAGTATTTT	CASSPRTSGSTDTQYF
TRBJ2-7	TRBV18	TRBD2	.	TGTGCCAGCTCACCTCCTAGCGGCCCGCCATACGAGCAGTACTTC	CASSPPSGPPYEQYF
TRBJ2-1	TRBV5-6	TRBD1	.	TGTGCCAGCAGCTTGGGGGACAGGGGATACAATGAGCAGTTCTTC	CASSLGDRGYNEQFF
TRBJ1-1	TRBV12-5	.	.	TGTGCTAGTGGTTTGGTACGAGACAGTGAAGCTTTCTTT	CASGLVRDSEAFF
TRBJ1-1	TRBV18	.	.	TGTGCCAGCTCACTGGGCCTCTCCCTTGGGGCTTTCTTT	CASSLGLSLGAFF
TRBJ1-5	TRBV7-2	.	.	TGTGCCAGCAGCTCCGCTCCCAGGGGAAGCAATCAGCCCCAGCATTTT	CASSSAPRGSNQPQHF
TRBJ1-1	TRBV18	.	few	TGTGCCAGCTCACCATTACAGGTCACTGAAGCTTTCTTT	CASSPLQVTEAFF
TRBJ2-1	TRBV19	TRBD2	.	TGTGCCACTTCAGCGGGAGGGGTCAATGAGCAGTTCTTC	CATSAGGVNEQFF
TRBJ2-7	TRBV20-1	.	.	TGCAGCGCCGGGGGTACCTACGAGCAGTACTTC	CSAGGTYEQYF
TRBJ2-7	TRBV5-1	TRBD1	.	TGCGCCAGCAGCTTGTCCGGGACAGCAACCTACGAGCAGTACTTC	CASSLSGTATYEQYF
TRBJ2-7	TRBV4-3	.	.	TGCGCCAGCAGCCAAGATGTATCAAAGCACGAGCAGTACTTC	CASSQDVSKHEQYF
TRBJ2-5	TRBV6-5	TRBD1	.	TGTGCCAGCAGTTACGGCGGGACAGGGAAAGAGACCCAGTACTTC	CASSYGGTGKETQYF
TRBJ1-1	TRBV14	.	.	TGTGCCAGCAGCCAAGAAAGAGTAAGGGGACTAAACACTGAAGCTTTCTTT	CASSQERVRGLNTEAFF
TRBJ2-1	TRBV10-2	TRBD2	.	TGCGCCAGCAGTTTCCCGATGGCCCCGGGACTAGCGGGAGTTGGTGAGCAGTTCTTC	CASSFPMAPGLAGVGEQFF
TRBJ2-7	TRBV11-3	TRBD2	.	TGTGCCAGCAGCTTAGATAGCGGGAGCTACGAGCAGTACTTC	CASSLDSGSYEQYF
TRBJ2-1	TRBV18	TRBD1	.	TGTGCCAGCTCACCGGGACAGGGGAGAGGCAATGAGCAGTTCTTC	CASSPGQGRGNEQFF
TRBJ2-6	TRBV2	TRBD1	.	TGTGCCAGCAGAGACGGGACAGGGGTCTCTGGGGCCAACGTCCTGACTTTC	CASRDGTGVSGANVLTF
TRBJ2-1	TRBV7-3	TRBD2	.	TGTGCCAGCAGCTTAGGAAGTAGGCTAGCGGGGCCCTATAGCTCCTACAATGAGCAGTTCTTC	CASSLGSRLAGPYSSYNEQFF
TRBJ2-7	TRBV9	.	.	TGTGCCAGCAGCTCGGGAGCCTCCTACGAGCAGTACTTC	CASSSGASYEQYF
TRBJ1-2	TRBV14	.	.	TGTGCCAGCAGCCAAGGACAGTCTTATGGCTACACCTTC	CASSQGQSYGYTF
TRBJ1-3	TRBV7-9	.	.	TGTGCCAGCAGCTCCCCGGCGGGGGGAAACACCATATATTTT	CASSSPAGGNTIYF
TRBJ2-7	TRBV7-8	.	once	TGTGCCAGCAGCGGGGCCCTGGACGAGCAGTACTTC	CASSGALDEQYF
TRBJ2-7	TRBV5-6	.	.	TGTGCCAGCAGCTTGGGGAGGGTTCTGAACGAGCAGTACTTC	CASSLGRVLNEQYF
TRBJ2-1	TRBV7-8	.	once	TGTGCCAGCAGCTTAGCCGCCCCTAGCGTTCACAATGAGCAGTTCTTC	CASSLAAPSVHNEQFF
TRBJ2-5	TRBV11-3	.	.	TGTGCCAGCAGCTTCAGGTTAAGAGAGCTCCAAGAGACCCAGTACTTC	CASSFRLRELQETQYF
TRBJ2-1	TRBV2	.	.	TGTGCCAGCCTAGAACCTTACAATGAGCAGTTCTTC	CASLEPYNEQFF
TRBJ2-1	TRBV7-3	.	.	TGTGCCAGCAGCTTAATGGGGACTCTGATCGAGGAGCAGTTCTTC	CASSLMGTLIEEQFF
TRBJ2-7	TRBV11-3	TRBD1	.	TGTGCCAGCAGCCCCTCCGGGACAGACTACGAGCAGTACTTC	CASSPSGTDYEQYF